Listed here are 12 T cell receptor beta chains from one sample, sequenced in a study of T-cell memory formation after mild COVID-19. In TCRdb, the 5' RACE reads were re-called with MiXCR into one record per CDR3 protein. The data hold 150,000 to 200,000 distinct CDR3 sequences, with roughly 31% observed a single time. Sequenced input: PBMCs or a T cell subset sorted from them (not recorded which). Receptors originate from an adult woman who had mild COVID-19 (a few samples of this study predate the infection). Cell type and time point are not known.

This clonotype has just a few counts. One end of the junction fails to match germline, which may point to a read error. The V and J genes are TRBV18 and TRBJ2-1, with 12 nucleotides matching TRBD1. The CDR3 is 13 residues long. Germline V gene data show CDR1 as KGHSH and CDR2 as LQKENI. In DNA, the CDR3 is TGTGCCAGCTCGTCCGGGACAGGGGGCACAGGGGTCTTC. Encoded protein: CASSSGTGGTGVF.

The rearrangement links TRBV5-1 to TRBJ2-1; D ambiguous. Trimming removed 5 bases at V and 5 bases at J, with 5 bases between. The length of the CDR3 is 11 residues. The germline CDR1 and CDR2 sequences are SGHRS and YFSETQ. CDR3 bases: TGCGCCAGCAGATGGGACAATGAGCAGTTCTTC. It specifies CASRWDNEQFF.

The V gene is TRBV6-5, the J gene TRBJ1-3, with D possibly being TRBD1 (5 bases). Germline lookup yields CDR1 MNHEY and CDR2 SVGAGI. V was pared by 0 bases and J by 0 bases, with 9 bases between. The CDR3 has 16 residues. As DNA, the CDR3 is TGTGCCAGCAGTTACTCTCGTCAGGGCTCTGGAAACACCATATATTTT. Its protein product is CASSYSRQGSGNTIYF.

With regard to this clonotype: The junction departs from the called germline gene at one end, perhaps through a read error. The chain recombines TRBV18 with TRBJ2-7, with D possibly matching TRBD1 (5 bases). This CDR3 region has 13 residues. CDR1 and CDR2 (germline): KGHSH, LQKENI. CDR3 region: CASSPAPGYEQYF. The CDR3 DNA follows: TGTGCCAGCTCACCCGCCCCAGGGTACGAACAGTACTTC. Based on the CDR3 plus reference TRBV18 and TRBJ2-7, the full variable domain is NAGVMQNPRHLVRRRGQEARLRCSPMKGHSHVYWYRQLPEEGLKFMVYLQKENIIDESGMPKERFSAEFPKEGPSILRIQQVVRGDSAAYFCASSPAPGYEQYFGPGTRLTVT.

This clonotype was seen a few times. The CDR3 spells CASTLGGGIYEQYF. CDR3 sequence (DNA): TGTGCCAGCACCCTAGGTGGGGGAATCTACGAGCAGTACTTC. This chain uses TRBV12-3 or TRBV12-4 with TRBJ2-7; D may be TRBD1 or TRBD2 (5 bases each). The CDR3 consists of 14 residues. V lost 7 bases and J lost 3, with 16 bases in between.

This clonotype was detected only a few times. This chain uses TRBV6-4 with TRBJ2-1; 7 positions match TRBD1. The CDR3 runs 14 residues. Germline CDR1 MRHNA, CDR2 SNTAGT. Trimming removed 2 bases from V and 4 bases from J; junction bases left unmatched: 2. This CDR3 reads CASSDGQEYNEQFF. The DNA for the CDR3 is TGTGCCAGCAGTGACGGACAGGAGTACAATGAGCAGTTCTTC.

The chain uses TRBV6-7 and TRBJ2-5; tentative D call: TRBD1 (5 bases). TRBV6-7 is classed as an ORF, of uncertain function. The CDR3 has 15 amino acids. Trimming removed 2 bases from V and 4 bases from J, with 14 bases in between. CDR3 DNA: TGTGCCAGCAGTTACGACAGCCCCCATCCAGAGACCCAGTACTTC. Encoded protein: CASSYDSPHPETQYF.

There are a few counts of this clonotype. The gene calls are TRBV7-2 and TRBJ2-4; tentatively, D is TRBD1 or TRBD2 (5 bases each). Trimming stripped 4 bases from V and 7 bases from J, with 23 bases between. The length of the CDR3 is 17 residues. Germline V gene lookup returns CDR1 SGHTA and CDR2 FQGNSA. CDR3 in DNA: TGTGCCAGCAGCTCACGATTGACCGGGACCCCATGGAACATTCAGTACTTC. Translating gives CASSSRLTGTPWNIQYF. The whole variable domain, filled in from reference TRBV7-2 and TRBJ2-4, reads GAGVSQSPSNKVTEKGKDVELRCDPISGHTALYWYRQSLGQGLEFLIYFQGNSAPDKSGLPSDRFSAERTGGSVSTLTIQRTQQEDSAVYLCASSSRLTGTPWNIQYFGAGTRLSVL.

The chain couples TRBV7-9 to TRBJ1-2; D remains ambiguous. The germline V gene encodes CDR1 SEHNR and CDR2 FQNEAQ (reference sequence). The CDR3 is 13 residues long. The V gene lost 1 base and the J gene lost 4 bases, with 7 bases spanning the gap. CDR3 region: CASSLESAYGYTF. CDR3 DNA sequence: TGTGCCAGCAGCTTAGAGTCAGCCTATGGCTACACCTTC.

The rearrangement joins TRBV29-1 to TRBJ1-2, with D possibly matching TRBD1 (5 bases). V shed 1 base and J shed 5 bases, with 17 bases lying between them. CDR1 is SQVTM, CDR2 ANQGSEA, per germline. The CDR3 spans 15 residues. Here the CDR3 DNA reads TGCAGCGTTGAAGTCGGGGCCGGTCTGAGTTATGGCTACACCTTC. Translated: CSVEVGAGLSYGYTF.

The chain joins TRBV7-2 to TRBJ1-5, with 10 nucleotides matching TRBD1. J was trimmed by 4 bases and V by 5 bases; bases with no gene match: 2. CDR3 length: 14 residues. From germline, CDR1 is SGHTA and CDR2 FQGNSA. The CDR3 is CASSTGQGNQPQHF. The CDR3 DNA reads as TGTGCCAGCAGCACGGGACAGGGGAATCAGCCCCAGCATTTT.

This clonotype was seen a few times. The chain employs TRBV12-3 or TRBV12-4 and TRBJ2-2, with D possibly matching TRBD2 (5 bases). This CDR3 is built from 13 residues. V was cut by 4 bases and J by 7 bases, with 10 bases left in between. The CDR3 DNA reads as TGTGCCAGCAGTTCCTTCGGAGGCGGGGAGCTGTTTTTT. The encoded protein is CASSSFGGGELFF.